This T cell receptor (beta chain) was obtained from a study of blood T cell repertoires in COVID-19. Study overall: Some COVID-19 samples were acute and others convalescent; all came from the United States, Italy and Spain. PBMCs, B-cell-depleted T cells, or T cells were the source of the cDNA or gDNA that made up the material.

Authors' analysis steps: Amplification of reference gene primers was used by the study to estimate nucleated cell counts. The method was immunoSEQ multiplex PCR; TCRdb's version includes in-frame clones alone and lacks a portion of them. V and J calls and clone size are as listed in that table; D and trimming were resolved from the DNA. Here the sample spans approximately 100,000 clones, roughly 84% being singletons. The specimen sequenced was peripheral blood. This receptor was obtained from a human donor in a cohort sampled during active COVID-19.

CDR3 in DNA: TGTGCCAGCAGTGGGACACCCTACGAGCAGTACTTC. Translated: CASSGTPYEQYF. V is TRBV2 and J is TRBJ2-7; tentative D call: TRBD1 (5 bases). Trimming removed 4 bases at V and 2 bases at J, with 6 bases between. Looked up from germline, CDR1 is SNHLY and CDR2 is FYNNEI. CDR3 length: 12 residues.